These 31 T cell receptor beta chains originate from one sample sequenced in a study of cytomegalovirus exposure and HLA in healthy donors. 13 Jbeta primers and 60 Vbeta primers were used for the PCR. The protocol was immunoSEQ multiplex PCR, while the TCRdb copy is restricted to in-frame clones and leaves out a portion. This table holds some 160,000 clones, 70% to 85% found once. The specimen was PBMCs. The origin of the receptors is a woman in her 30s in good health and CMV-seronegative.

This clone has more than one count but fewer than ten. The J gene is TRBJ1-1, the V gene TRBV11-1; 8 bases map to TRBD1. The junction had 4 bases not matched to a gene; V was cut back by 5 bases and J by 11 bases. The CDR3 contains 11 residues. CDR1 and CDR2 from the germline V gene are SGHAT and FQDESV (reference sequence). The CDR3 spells CASSHRGRAFF. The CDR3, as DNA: TGTGCCAGCAGCCACAGGGGGAGGGCTTTCTTT. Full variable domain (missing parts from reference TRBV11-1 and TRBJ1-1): EAEVAQSPRYKITEKSQAVAFWCDPISGHATLYWYRQILGQGPELLVQFQDESVVDDSQLPKDRFSAERLKGVDSTLKIQPAELGDSAMYLCASSHRGRAFFGQGTRLTVV.

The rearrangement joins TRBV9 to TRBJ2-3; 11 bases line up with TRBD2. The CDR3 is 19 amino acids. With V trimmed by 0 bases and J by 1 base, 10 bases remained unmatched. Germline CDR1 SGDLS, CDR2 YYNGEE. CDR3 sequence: CASSVARETSGVGTDTQYF. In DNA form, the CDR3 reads TGTGCCAGCAGCGTAGCTAGGGAGACTAGCGGGGTCGGCACAGATACGCAGTATTTT. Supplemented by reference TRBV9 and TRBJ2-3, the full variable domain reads DSGVTQTPKHLITATGQRVTLRCSPRSGDLSVYWYQQSLDQGLQFLIQYYNGEERAKGNILERFSAQQFPDLHSELNLSSLELGDSALYFCASSVARETSGVGTDTQYFGPGTRLTVL.

The CDR3 DNA is TGTGCCAGCATCCCCGGACAGGGTGGATATGGCTACACCTTC. Its translation: CASIPGQGGYGYTF. The chain joins TRBV7-9 to TRBJ1-2, with TRBD1 matching over 8 bases. This CDR3 contains 14 residues. Germline CDR1 is SEHNR and CDR2 is FQNEAQ (reference sequence). V lost 7 bases, J lost 5 bases, and 9 bases stayed unmatched.

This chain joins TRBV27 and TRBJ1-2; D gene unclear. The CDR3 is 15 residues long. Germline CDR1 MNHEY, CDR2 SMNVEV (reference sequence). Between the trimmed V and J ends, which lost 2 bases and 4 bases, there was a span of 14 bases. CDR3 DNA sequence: TGTGCCAGCAGTTTAGGCTTCAACAGCATCTATGGCTACACCTTC. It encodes CASSLGFNSIYGYTF.

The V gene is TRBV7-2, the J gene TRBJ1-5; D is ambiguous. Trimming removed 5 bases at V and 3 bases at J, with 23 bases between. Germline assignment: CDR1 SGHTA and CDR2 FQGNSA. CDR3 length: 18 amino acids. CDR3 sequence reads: CASSRAVVWGDLNQPQHF. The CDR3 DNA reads TGTGCCAGCAGCCGGGCGGTGGTGTGGGGAGACCTCAATCAGCCCCAGCATTTT.

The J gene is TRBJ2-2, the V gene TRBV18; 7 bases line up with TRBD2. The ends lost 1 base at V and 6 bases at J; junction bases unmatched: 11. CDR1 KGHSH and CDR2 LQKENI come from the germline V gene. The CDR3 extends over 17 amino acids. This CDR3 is CASSPQSGLAVAGELFF. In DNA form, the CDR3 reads TGTGCCAGCTCACCACAGTCTGGGCTAGCGGTGGCCGGGGAGCTGTTTTTT.

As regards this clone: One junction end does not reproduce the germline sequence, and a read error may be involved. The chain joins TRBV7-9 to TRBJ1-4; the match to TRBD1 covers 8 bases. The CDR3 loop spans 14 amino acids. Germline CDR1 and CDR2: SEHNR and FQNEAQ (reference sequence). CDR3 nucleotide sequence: TGTTCCAGCAGCGCGGGACAGGATAATGAAAAACTGTTTTTT. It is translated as CSSSAGQDNEKLFF.

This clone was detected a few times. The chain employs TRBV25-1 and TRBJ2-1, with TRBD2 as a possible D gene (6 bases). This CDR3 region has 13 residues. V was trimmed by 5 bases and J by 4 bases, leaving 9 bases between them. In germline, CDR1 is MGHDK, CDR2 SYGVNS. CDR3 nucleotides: TGTGCCAGCAGTAGGGACTCATACAATGAGCAGTTCTTC. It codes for CASSRDSYNEQFF. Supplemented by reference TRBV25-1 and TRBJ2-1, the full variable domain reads EADIYQTPRYLVIGTGKKITLECSQTMGHDKMYWYQQDPGMELHLIHYSYGVNSTEKGDLSSESTVSRIRTEHFPLTLESARPSHTSQYLCASSRDSYNEQFFGPGTRLTVL.

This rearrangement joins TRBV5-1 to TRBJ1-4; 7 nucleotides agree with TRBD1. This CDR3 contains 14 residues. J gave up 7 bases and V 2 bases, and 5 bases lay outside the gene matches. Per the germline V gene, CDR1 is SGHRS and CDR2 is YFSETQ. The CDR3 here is CASSLQGSGEKLFF. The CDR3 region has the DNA TGCGCCAGCAGCTTACAGGGGTCGGGTGAAAAACTGTTTTTT.

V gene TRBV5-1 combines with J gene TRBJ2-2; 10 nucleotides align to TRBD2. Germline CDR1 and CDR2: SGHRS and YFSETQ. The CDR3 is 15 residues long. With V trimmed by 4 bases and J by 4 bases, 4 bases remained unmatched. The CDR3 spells CASSDLAGVTGELFF. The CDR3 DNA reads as TGCGCCAGCAGCGACCTAGCGGGGGTCACCGGGGAGCTGTTTTTT.

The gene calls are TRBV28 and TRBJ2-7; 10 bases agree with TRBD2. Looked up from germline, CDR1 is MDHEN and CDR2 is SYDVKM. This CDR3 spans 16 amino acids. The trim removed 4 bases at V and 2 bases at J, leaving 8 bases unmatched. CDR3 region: CASSSTGTSDPYEQYF. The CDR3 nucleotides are TGTGCCAGCAGTTCGACCGGGACTAGCGATCCCTACGAGCAGTACTTC.

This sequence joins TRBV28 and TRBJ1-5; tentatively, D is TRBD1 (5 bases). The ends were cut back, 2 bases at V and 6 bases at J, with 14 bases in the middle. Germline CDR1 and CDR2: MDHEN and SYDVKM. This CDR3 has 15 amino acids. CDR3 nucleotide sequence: TGTGCCAGCAGTTTAATCAACCCAGGGTCTCAGCCCCAGCATTTT. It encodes CASSLINPGSQPQHF.

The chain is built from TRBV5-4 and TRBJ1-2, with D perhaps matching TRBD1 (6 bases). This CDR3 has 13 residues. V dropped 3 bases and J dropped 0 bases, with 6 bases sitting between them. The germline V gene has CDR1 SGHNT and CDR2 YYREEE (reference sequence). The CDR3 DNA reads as TGTGCCAGCAGCTGGACAGCTAACTATGGCTACACCTTC. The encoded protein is CASSWTANYGYTF.

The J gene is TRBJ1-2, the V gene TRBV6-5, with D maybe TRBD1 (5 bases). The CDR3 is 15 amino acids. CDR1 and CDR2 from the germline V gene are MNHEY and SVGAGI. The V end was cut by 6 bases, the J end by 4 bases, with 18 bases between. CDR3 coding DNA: TGTGCCAGCAGGGGGCAAAGGGGCGGTTTCTATGGCTACACCTTC. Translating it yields CASRGQRGGFYGYTF.

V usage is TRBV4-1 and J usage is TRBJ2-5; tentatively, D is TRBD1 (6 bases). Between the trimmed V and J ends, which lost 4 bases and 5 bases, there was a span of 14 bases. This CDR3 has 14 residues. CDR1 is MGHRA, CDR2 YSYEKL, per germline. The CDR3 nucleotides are TGCGCCAGCAGCCCACAGGGAGCAGGGGAGACCCAGTACTTC. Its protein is CASSPQGAGETQYF.

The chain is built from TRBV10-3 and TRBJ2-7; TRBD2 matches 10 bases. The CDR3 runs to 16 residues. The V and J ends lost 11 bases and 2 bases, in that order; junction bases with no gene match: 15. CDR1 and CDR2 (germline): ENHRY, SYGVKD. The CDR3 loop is CAAMGAGGSGTYEQYF. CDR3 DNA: TGTGCCGCCATGGGAGCGGGAGGGTCCGGAACCTACGAGCAGTACTTC.

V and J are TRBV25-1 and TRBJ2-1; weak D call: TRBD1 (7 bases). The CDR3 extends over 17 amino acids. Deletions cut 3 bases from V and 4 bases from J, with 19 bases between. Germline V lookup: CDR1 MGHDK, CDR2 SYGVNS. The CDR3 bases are TGTGCCAGCAGTGACCTGAGGGGGGACAGAGTATACAATGAGCAGTTCTTC. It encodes CASSDLRGDRVYNEQFF.

CDR3 in amino acids: CASSPSRDRGNTEAFF. CDR3 DNA sequence: TGCGCCAGCAGCCCGTCCCGGGACAGGGGGAACACTGAAGCTTTCTTT. The chain carries TRBV5-1 and TRBJ1-1; 10 bases are a match to TRBD1. The CDR3 is 16 residues long. J lost 1 base, V lost 4 bases, and 7 bases had no gene match. Germline V lookup: CDR1 SGHRS, CDR2 YFSETQ.

DNA of the CDR3: TGTGCCAGTAGCAGAGTATCTAGCGGGACCATTCCCTCCTACGAGCAGTACTTC. Protein product: CASSRVSSGTIPSYEQYF. The genes are TRBV19 and TRBJ2-7, with 9 nucleotides matching TRBD2. V was pared by 6 bases and J by 0 bases, with 15 bases of the junction left unmatched. In germline, CDR1 is LNHDA, CDR2 SQIVND (reference sequence). The CDR3 has 18 amino acids.

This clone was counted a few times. CDR3 sequence (DNA): TGTGCCAGCAGTGTTGGCGAAGGAGCCACTGAAGCTTTCTTT. This sequence encodes CASSVGEGATEAFF. J is TRBJ1-1 and V is TRBV2; the D is unclear. The CDR3 sequence is 14 residues long. V lost 4 bases and J 4 bases, leaving 13 bases between the germline ends. CDR1 SNHLY and CDR2 FYNNEI come from the germline V gene.

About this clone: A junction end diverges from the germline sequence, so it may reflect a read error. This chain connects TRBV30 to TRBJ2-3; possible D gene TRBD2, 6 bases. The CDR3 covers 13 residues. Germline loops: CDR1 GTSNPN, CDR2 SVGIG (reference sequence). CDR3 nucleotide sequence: TGTGCCTGGAGTGTAAGGTCCGGGACTCAGTCGAATTTT. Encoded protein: CAWSVRSGTQSNF.

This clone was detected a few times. The CDR3 DNA sequence: TGCGCCAGCAGCTGGGGGGGGGACATTCAGTACTTC. Translation: CASSWGGDIQYF. The chain couples TRBV5-1 to TRBJ2-4; 7 nucleotides agree with TRBD2. This CDR3 has 12 amino acids. V shed 3 bases and J 8 bases; nucleotides not matched to a gene: 2. The germline CDR1 and CDR2 sequences are SGHRS and YFSETQ.

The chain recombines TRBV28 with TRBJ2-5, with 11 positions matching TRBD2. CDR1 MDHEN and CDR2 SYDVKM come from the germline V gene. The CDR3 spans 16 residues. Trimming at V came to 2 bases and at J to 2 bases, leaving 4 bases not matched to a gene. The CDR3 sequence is CASSLILAGDQETQYF. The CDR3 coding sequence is TGTGCCAGCAGTTTAATACTAGCGGGGGATCAAGAGACCCAGTACTTC.

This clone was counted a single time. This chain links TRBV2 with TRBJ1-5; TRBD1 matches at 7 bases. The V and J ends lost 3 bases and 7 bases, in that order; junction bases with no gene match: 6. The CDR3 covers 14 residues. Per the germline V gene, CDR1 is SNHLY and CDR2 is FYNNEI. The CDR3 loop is CASSEARGLQPQHF. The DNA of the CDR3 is TGTGCCAGCAGTGAGGCCAGGGGGTTGCAGCCCCAGCATTTT.

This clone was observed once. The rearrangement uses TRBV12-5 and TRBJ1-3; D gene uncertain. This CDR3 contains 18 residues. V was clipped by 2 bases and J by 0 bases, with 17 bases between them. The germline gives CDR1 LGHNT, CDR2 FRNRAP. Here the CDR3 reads CASGLRVATRYSGNTIYF. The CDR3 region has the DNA TGTGCTAGTGGTTTGCGGGTTGCCACCCGTTACTCTGGAAACACCATATATTTT. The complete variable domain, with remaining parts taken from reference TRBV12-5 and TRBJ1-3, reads DARVTQTPRHKVTEMGQEVTMRCQPILGHNTVFWYRQTMMQGLELLAYFRNRAPLDDSGMPKDRFSAEMPDATLATLKIQPSEPRDSAVYFCASGLRVATRYSGNTIYFGEGSWLTVV.

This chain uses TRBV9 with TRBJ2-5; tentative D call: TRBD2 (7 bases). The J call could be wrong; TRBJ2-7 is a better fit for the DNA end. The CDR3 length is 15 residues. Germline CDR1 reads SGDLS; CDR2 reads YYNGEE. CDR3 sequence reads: CASSDSDGGADEQYF. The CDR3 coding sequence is TGTGCCAGCAGCGACTCCGATGGGGGGGCCGACGAGCAGTACTTC.

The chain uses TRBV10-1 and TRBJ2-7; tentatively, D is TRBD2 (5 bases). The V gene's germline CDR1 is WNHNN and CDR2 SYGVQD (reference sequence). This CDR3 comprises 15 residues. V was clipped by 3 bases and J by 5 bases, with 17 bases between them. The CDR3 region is CASSENLGARHEQYF. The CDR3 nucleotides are TGCGCCAGCAGTGAAAATTTGGGAGCCCGTCACGAGCAGTACTTC.

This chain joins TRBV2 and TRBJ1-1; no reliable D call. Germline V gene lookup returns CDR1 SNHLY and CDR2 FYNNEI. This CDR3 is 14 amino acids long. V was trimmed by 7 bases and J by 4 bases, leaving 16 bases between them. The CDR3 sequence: CASKVTRGSTEAFF. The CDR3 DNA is TGTGCCAGCAAAGTCACGCGCGGTAGCACTGAAGCTTTCTTT.

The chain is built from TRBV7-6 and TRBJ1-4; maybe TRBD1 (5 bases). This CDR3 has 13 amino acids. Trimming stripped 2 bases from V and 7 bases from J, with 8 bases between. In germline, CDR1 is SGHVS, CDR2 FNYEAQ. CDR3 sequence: CASSLRRGEKLFF. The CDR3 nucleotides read TGTGCCAGCAGCTTAAGAAGGGGTGAAAAACTGTTTTTT.

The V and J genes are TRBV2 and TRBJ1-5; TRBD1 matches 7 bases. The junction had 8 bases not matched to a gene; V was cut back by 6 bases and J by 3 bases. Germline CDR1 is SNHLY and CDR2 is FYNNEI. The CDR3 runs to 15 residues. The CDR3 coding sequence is TGTGCCAGCAGCCAAGGACAGGTCAACAATCAGCCCCAGCATTTT. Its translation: CASSQGQVNNQPQHF.

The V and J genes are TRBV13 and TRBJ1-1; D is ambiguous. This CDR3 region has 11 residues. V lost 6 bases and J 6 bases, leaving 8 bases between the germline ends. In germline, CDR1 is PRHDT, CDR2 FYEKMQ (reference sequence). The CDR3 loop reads CASRATPEAFF. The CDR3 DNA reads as TGTGCCAGCAGGGCCACCCCTGAAGCTTTCTTT. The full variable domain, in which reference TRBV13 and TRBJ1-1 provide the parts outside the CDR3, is AAGVIQSPRHLIKEKRETATLKCYPIPRHDTVYWYQQGPGQDPQFLISFYEKMQSDKGSIPDRFSAQQFSDYHSELNMSSLELGDSALYFCASRATPEAFFGQGTRLTVV.